The present TCR beta chain was sequenced within a study of T cells in tumors after PD-1 blockade. Across the study: Either cemiplimab 350 mg every 2 weeks or pembrolizumab 200 mg every 3 weeks was given. Daily vismodegib 150 mg continued in a subset of anti-PD-1-treated patients. Peripheral blood samples averaged about 33,000 unique clonotypes and some 100,000 templates.

Points from the study as a whole: Blood contained about 43% of the tumor's TCR clonotypes.

In the case of this clone: Its cognate antigen is unknown.

Measured with immunoSEQ multiplex PCR; TCRdb has only the in-frame clones, and not every one. The top ten hold 8.5% to 9% of the sample, which has 45,000 to 50,000 clones, approximately 79% seen once. The sequences come from PBMCs, collected before anti-PD-1 therapy. This TCR derives from a human donor with advanced basal cell or squamous cell carcinoma (not recorded which).

The CDR3 region is CASSPRDQAGETQYF. DNA of the CDR3: TGTGCCAGTAGTCCCCGGGATCAGGCAGGGGAGACCCAGTACTTC. V usage is TRBV19 and J usage is TRBJ2-5; D assignment may be TRBD1 or TRBD2 (5 bases each). Trimming removed 5 bases from V and 5 bases from J, with 18 bases in between. The CDR3 is 15 amino acids. Germline V CDR1 and CDR2: LNHDA, SQIVND (reference sequence).